This T cell receptor (beta chain) was identified during a study of blood T cell repertoires in COVID-19. Study in general: Whether acute or convalescent, the COVID-19 samples came from the United States, Italy and Spain.

Trimming left V 3 bases short and J 2 bases short, with 11 bases between. Germline V gives CDR1 MRHNA, CDR2 SNTAGT. The CDR3 is made up of 15 amino acids. TCRdb's copy holds only in-frame clones and misses some; the assay was immunoSEQ multiplex PCR. The table lists about 220,000 clones, 82% of them singletons. This sequence joins TRBV6-4 and TRBJ2-1; possibly TRBD2 for D (6 bases). The origin of this receptor is a woman aged 60-70 years who had recovered from COVID-19. The sequencing sample was made of PBMCs or T cells enriched from blood (not recorded which). The CDR3 DNA reads TGTGCCAGCAGTGAGGAGTCTAGCGCCTACAATGAGCAGTTCTTC. Translated, it gives CASSEESSAYNEQFF.